The T cell receptor beta chain described here comes from a study of cytotoxic CD8 clonotypes in ibrutinib-treated CLL. In the study overall: Following treatment for a median about 13 months, range 6 to 36, response samples were then taken. The study's findings and limits: Baseline levels of clonality went above those of age-matched healthy donors and moved with circulating CD8+ T-cell counts.

A remark on this clone: Its antigen is unknown. Mismatch with germline at one junction end may stem from a read error.

Clones were sequenced by immunoSEQ multiplex PCR, and TCRdb holds only the in-frame ones, with some missing. The table records 200,000 or so clones, roughly 65% of them present only once. This CDR3 is built from 14 residues. The germline gives CDR1 SGHTA, CDR2 FQGNSA. This sequence originates from a human donor with chronic lymphocytic leukemia. The specimen was PBMCs, collected after 12 months of ibrutinib treatment. The chain uses TRBV7-2 and TRBJ2-1, with a possible D match to TRBD1 (6 bases). The chain's CDR3 is CASSFQGRYNEQVF. CDR3 bases: TGTGCCAGCAGCTTTCAGGGGCGGTACAATGAGCAGGTCTTC.